The rows below give T cell receptor beta chains drawn from one sample of a study of T-cell reconstitution after alpha-beta-depleted transplantation in children. In TCRdb, the PCR reads were re-called with MiXCR into one record per CDR3 protein. The profile shows roughly 50,000 distinct CDR3 sequences, approximately 43% of them singletons. Sample: PBMCs, mostly from graft donor cells, taken 360 days after TCRalphabeta/CD19-depleted stem cell transplant. Receptors originate from a male patient aged 10 to 17 who had a stem cell transplant for acute lymphoblastic leukemia, so the T cells may come from the graft donor. Both conserved end residues are part of each CDR3.

CDR3: CATHTGFGELFF
length: 12
V: TRBV25-1
J: TRBJ2-2

CDR3: CASSASTGNEAFF
length: 13
V: TRBV5-1
J: TRBJ1-1

CDR3: CASELTGTTYEQYF
length: 14
V: TRBV6-4
J: TRBJ2-7

CDR3: CASSLSRDLLPQETQYF
length: 17
V: TRBV7-9
J: TRBJ2-5

CDR3: CASSQGPATGELFF
length: 14
V: TRBV4-3
J: TRBJ2-2

CDR3: CSVPRDGEQFF
length: 11
V: TRBV29-1
J: TRBJ2-1

CDR3: CASSQDHVGVGYTF
length: 14
V: TRBV4-3
J: TRBJ1-2

CDR3: CASSEGGLADTQYF
length: 14
V: TRBV5-6
J: TRBJ2-3

CDR3: CATSRPRGTGGYEQYF
length: 16
V: TRBV15
J: TRBJ2-7

CDR3: CASSVGATDQSGNTIYF
length: 17
V: TRBV9
J: TRBJ1-3

CDR3: CASSADRDDFKWGTQYF
length: 17
V: TRBV7-9
J: TRBJ2-5

CDR3: CATCQIIQLAGGTDTQYF
length: 18
V: TRBV3-1
J: TRBJ2-3

CDR3: CASSLGQGEAFF
length: 12
V: TRBV3-1
J: TRBJ1-1

CDR3: CSARDDDRLFTYEQYF
length: 16
V: TRBV20-1
J: TRBJ2-7

CDR3: CASSLTGTGSSPLHF
length: 15
V: TRBV7-3
J: TRBJ1-6

CDR3: CASSPWTAGASYEQYF
length: 16
V: TRBV7-6
J: TRBJ2-7

CDR3: CASPQRTGTPYNEQFF
length: 16
V: TRBV7-9
J: TRBJ2-1

CDR3: CASSEIRSVYEQYF
length: 14
V: TRBV6-1
J: TRBJ2-7

CDR3: CASSKAGGPYNEQFF
length: 15
V: TRBV6-1
J: TRBJ2-1

CDR3: CASSLNTDTQYF
length: 12
V: TRBV27
J: TRBJ2-3

CDR3: CASSPDRGADTQYF
length: 14
V: TRBV6-1
J: TRBJ2-3

CDR3: CASSLLKARREAEQFF
length: 16
V: TRBV28
J: TRBJ2-1

CDR3: CASSAAAGDSYEQYF
length: 15
V: TRBV9
J: TRBJ2-7

CDR3: CSASEAGGSYGYTF
length: 14
V: TRBV20-1
J: TRBJ1-2

CDR3: CASSLDLASREQFF
length: 14
V: TRBV7-2
J: TRBJ2-1

CDR3: CASSLEAGVYEQYF
length: 14
V: TRBV5-1
J: TRBJ2-7

CDR3: CASRWQGGSNEQFF
length: 14
V: TRBV7-9
J: TRBJ2-1

CDR3: CASLPTSGRSSYNEQFF
length: 17
V: TRBV11-2
J: TRBJ2-1

CDR3: CSALELGTGELFF
length: 13
V: TRBV20-1
J: TRBJ2-2

CDR3: CASSRPSSGANVLTF
length: 15
V: TRBV7-6
J: TRBJ2-6

CDR3: CASSSFDRLNYGYTF
length: 15
V: TRBV7-9
J: TRBJ1-2

CDR3: CASSRSRDRVRGYGYTF
length: 17
V: TRBV28
J: TRBJ1-2

CDR3: CSARIGANTGELFF
length: 14
V: TRBV20-1
J: TRBJ2-2

CDR3: CAISESPGTGDGYTF
length: 15
V: TRBV10-3
J: TRBJ1-2

CDR3: CASSVGSSGGLLHSETQYF
length: 19
V: TRBV9
J: TRBJ2-5

CDR3: CASSPSVDRDYEQYF
length: 15
V: TRBV6-2/TRBV6-3
J: TRBJ2-7

CDR3: CSVASSYTDTQYF
length: 13
V: TRBV29-1
J: TRBJ2-3

CDR3: CASSQGDRGLYYGYTF
length: 16
V: TRBV4-3
J: TRBJ1-2

CDR3: CASSLQTGGSYEQYF
length: 15
V: TRBV12-3/TRBV12-4
J: TRBJ2-7

CDR3: CASRSQGEIKNIQYF
length: 15
V: TRBV28
J: TRBJ2-4

CDR3: CASSQGVYIQYF
length: 12
V: TRBV14
J: TRBJ2-4